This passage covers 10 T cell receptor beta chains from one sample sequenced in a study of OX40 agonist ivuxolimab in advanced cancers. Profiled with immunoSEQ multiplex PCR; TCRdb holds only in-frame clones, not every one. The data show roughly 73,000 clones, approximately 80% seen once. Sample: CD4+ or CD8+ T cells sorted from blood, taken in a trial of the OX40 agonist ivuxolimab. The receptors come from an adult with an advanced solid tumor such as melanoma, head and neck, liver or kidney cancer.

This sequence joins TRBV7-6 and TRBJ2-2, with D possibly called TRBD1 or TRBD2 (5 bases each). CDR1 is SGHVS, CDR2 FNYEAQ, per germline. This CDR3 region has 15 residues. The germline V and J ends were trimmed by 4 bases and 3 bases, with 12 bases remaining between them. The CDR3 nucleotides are TGTGCCAGCAGCTCCGGGACCCGGGACACCGGGGAGCTGTTTTTT. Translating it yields CASSSGTRDTGELFF.

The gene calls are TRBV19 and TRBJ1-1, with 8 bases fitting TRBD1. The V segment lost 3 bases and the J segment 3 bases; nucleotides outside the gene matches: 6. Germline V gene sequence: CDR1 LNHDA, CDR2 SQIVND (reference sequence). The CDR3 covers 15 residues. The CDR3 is CASSMRTGIDTEAFF. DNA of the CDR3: TGTGCCAGTAGTATGAGGACAGGGATAGACACTGAAGCTTTCTTT.

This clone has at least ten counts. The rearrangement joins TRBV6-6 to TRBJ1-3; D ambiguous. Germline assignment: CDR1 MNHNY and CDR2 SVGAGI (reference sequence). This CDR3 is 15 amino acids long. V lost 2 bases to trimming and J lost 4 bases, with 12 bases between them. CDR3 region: CASSYAEGGGNTIYF. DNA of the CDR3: TGTGCCAGCAGTTACGCGGAGGGAGGAGGAAACACCATATATTTT.

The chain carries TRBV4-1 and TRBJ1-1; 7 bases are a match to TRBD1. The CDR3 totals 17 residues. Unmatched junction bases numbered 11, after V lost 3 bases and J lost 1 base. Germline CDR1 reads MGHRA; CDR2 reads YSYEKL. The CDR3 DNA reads TGCGCCAGCAGCCATGGGCGACAGGGACTGGGGAACACTGAAGCTTTCTTT. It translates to CASSHGRQGLGNTEAFF.

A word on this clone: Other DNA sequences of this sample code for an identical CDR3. The CDR3 protein is CASSIGQSNQPQHF. The CDR3 DNA follows: TGTGCCAGTAGTATCGGACAGAGCAATCAGCCCCAGCATTTT. V is TRBV19 and J is TRBJ1-5, with a possible D match to TRBD1 (6 bases). Trimming stripped 3 bases from V and 1 base from J, with 7 bases between. CDR1 is LNHDA, CDR2 SQIVND, per germline (reference sequence). CDR3 size: 14 residues.

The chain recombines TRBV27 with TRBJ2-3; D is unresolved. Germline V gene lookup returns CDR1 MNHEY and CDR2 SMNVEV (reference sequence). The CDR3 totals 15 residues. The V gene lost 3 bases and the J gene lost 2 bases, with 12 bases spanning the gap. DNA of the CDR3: TGTGCCAGCAGTTTGGCCTCCCTCCTCACAGATACGCAGTATTTT. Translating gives CASSLASLLTDTQYF.

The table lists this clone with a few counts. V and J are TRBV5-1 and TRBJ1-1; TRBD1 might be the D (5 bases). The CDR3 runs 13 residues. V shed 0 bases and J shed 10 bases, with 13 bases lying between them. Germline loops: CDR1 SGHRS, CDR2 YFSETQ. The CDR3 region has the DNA TGCGCCAGCAGCTTGGGAGGTGACGGGGGAGCTTTCTTT. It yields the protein CASSLGGDGGAFF.

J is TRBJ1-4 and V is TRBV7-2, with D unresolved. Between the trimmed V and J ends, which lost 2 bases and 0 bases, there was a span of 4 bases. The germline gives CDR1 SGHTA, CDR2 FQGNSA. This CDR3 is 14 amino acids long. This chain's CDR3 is CASSLRATNEKLFF. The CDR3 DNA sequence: TGTGCCAGCAGCTTAAGGGCAACTAATGAAAAACTGTTTTTT.

CDR3 nucleotides: TGTGCCAGCCACCAACTAGTTTCAGATACGCAGTATTTT. This codes for CASHQLVSDTQYF. The chain couples TRBV27 to TRBJ2-3, with a tentative D call TRBD2 (5 bases). Trimming pared 8 bases from V and 4 bases from J, leaving 13 bases between. The CDR3 spans 13 residues. CDR1 is MNHEY, CDR2 SMNVEV, per germline (reference sequence).

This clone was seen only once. The CDR3 nucleotides are TGTGCCAGCAGTTACTCGAATACGGCCGGGGAGCTGTTTTTT. This encodes CASSYSNTAGELFF. This chain links TRBV6-5 with TRBJ2-2; D gene uncertain. V shed 0 bases and J shed 6 bases, with 8 bases lying between them. Looked up from germline, CDR1 is MNHEY and CDR2 is SVGAGI. The CDR3 has 14 amino acids.